The sequence of this T cell receptor beta chain was determined in a study of CD8 T cells in ankylosing spondylitis. MiXCR, applied by TCRdb to the 5' RACE reads, yields one record per CDR3 protein. The sample holds some 840,000 distinct CDR3 sequences, 12% seen once. General study points: Those disease-linked clones were CD8+; they were also relatively rare in peripheral blood. Characteristic of ankylosing spondylitis blood, it appeared, was a TCR beta motif comprising roughly 8 highly homologous variants.

This clonotype came up a few times. The antigen remains unidentified. With V trimmed by 1 base and J by 1 base, 4 bases remained unmatched. The CDR3 is 16 residues long. Germline CDR1 is LGHNA and CDR2 is YSLEER. The V call is TRBV4-3, the J call TRBJ2-7, with 10 bases aligning to TRBD1. Sequenced: blood, either unsorted or a sorted T cell fraction (not recorded which). The sequence was collected from a male donor with ankylosing spondylitis. CDR3 region: CASSQGRTGGSYEQYF. CDR3 nucleotides: TGCGCCAGCAGCCAAGGTCGGACAGGGGGGTCCTACGAGCAGTACTTC.